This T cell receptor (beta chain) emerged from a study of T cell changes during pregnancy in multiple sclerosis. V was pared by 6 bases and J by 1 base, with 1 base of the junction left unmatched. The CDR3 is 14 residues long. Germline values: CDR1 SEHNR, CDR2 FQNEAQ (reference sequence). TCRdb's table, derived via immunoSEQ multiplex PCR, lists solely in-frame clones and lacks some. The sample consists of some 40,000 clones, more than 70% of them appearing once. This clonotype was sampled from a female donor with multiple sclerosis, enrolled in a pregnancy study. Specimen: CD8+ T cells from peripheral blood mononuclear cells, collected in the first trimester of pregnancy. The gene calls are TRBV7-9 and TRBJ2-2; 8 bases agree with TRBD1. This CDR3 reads CASRGQENTGELFF. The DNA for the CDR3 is TGTGCCAGCAGGGGACAGGAGAACACCGGGGAGCTGTTTTTT. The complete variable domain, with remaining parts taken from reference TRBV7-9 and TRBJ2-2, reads DTGVSQNPRHKITKRGQNVTFRCDPISEHNRLYWYRQTLGQGPEFLTYFQNEAQLEKSRLLSDRFSAERPKGSFSTLEIQRTEQGDSAMYLCASRGQENTGELFFGEGSRLTVL.